The TCR beta chain described here comes from a study of immune heterogeneity within non-small cell lung tumors. Study background: It was found that the tumors were a few squamous cell carcinomas, over 9 non-squamous carcinomas and 1 not otherwise specified.

V lost 0 bases and J lost 2, with 8 bases in between. The CDR3 spans 14 residues. Looked up from germline, CDR1 is SEHNR and CDR2 is FQNEAQ (reference sequence). TCR beta CDR3 was amplified by multiplex PCR, first round 10 cycles, 32 V and 13 J primers. TCRdb itself ran the multiplex PCR reads through MiXCR, one entry per CDR3 protein. The sample records 9,500 to 12,000 distinct CDR3 sequences, more than 15% being singletons. Template was bulk tumor genomic DNA, around 600 ng per sample. From each primary tumor, several far-apart biopsies were obtained during surgery. Enrolled patients presented with newly diagnosed, previously untreated non-small cell lung cancer and underwent curative surgery. Every donor was a newly diagnosed non-small cell lung cancer patient having surgery with curative intent. The study's findings and limits: Tumor sites within a patient were found to share identical dominant CDR3 beta clonotypes, and site-unique high-frequency clones were also present. Each patient largely had their own distinct set of high-frequency T-cell receptor beta clonotypes.

On this clonotype itself: Its antigen is unknown.

The chain joins TRBV7-9 to TRBJ2-7, with D perhaps TRBD2 (6 bases). The specimen was lung tumor tissue. This clonotype was obtained from a man between 60 and 70 years old with non-small cell lung cancer. The CDR3 DNA reads as TGTGCCAGCAGCTTAGCGGGGAGGCCCTACGAGCAGTACTTC. Translated: CASSLAGRPYEQYF. Together with reference TRBV7-9 and TRBJ2-7, the CDR3 gives the full variable domain: DTGVSQNPRHKITKRGQNVTFRCDPISEHNRLYWYRQTLGQGPEFLTYFQNEAQLEKSRLLSDRFSAERPKGSFSTLEIQRTEQGDSAMYLCASSLAGRPYEQYFGPGTRLTVT.